This TCR beta chain was obtained from a study of blood T cell repertoires in COVID-19. Study as a whole: Nucleic acid was either cDNA or gDNA, and it came from T cells, B-cell-depleted T cells, or PBMCs.

The CDR3 is 16 amino acids. Germline CDR1 reads KGHSH; CDR2 reads LQKENI. With 3 bases removed from V and 10 bases from J, the gap between germline ends came to 22 bases. This clone was seen a few times. Generated by immunoSEQ multiplex PCR, the TCRdb table keeps only in-frame clones and is missing some. The sample lists under 150,000 clones, around 84% occurring once. Material: peripheral blood. V is TRBV18 and J is TRBJ2-1; TRBD2 is a possible D gene (5 bases). The sequence came from a human donor in a cohort sampled during active COVID-19. The CDR3 DNA sequence: TGTGCCAGCTCACCCATTGCGGTAGAGGGCGCGCGAGAGCAGTTCTTC. Its protein product is CASSPIAVEGAREQFF.